This TCR beta chain originates from a study of T cell repertoires in aging, cancer and after chemotherapy. Whole-study context: Repeat sampling of healthy donors over several months to years showed clear clonal overlap.

TRB rearrangements spanning V, D and J were amplified using mixed TRB-A/B primers. TCRdb re-called the multiplex PCR reads with MiXCR, one entry per CDR3 protein. The sample shows more than 7,000 distinct CDR3 sequences, 30% to 35% of them seen only once. Peripheral blood genomic DNA, not sorted cells or RNA, was the template. Germline values: CDR1 DFQATT, CDR2 SNEGSKA (reference sequence). Trimming cost V 6 bases and J 6 bases; bases outside gene matches: 8. The CDR3 runs 15 residues. In its sample, this clonotype was seen a few times. This receptor was identified in a human donor in good health. The material sequenced was blood. The chain links TRBV20-1 to TRBJ2-3; 14 bases fit TRBD2. CDR3 residues: CSATTSGRAGDTQYF. Written as DNA, the CDR3 is TGCAGTGCGACGACTAGCGGGAGGGCAGGGGATACGCAGTATTTT.